Listed below are T cell receptor beta chains from one sample, sequenced in a study of T cell changes during pregnancy in multiple sclerosis. TCRdb's copy holds only in-frame clones and misses some; the assay was immunoSEQ multiplex PCR. The table has 100,000 or so clones, more than 90% seen once. This specimen was peripheral blood, taken in the second trimester of pregnancy. These receptors were collected from a female donor with multiple sclerosis, enrolled in a pregnancy study. The CDR3 runs from the conserved cysteine through the conserved F or W. The order of the fields is D gene, V gene, clone size, J gene, CDR3 protein, CDR3 DNA. A D gene is named only where the DNA matches it firmly. Size is stated for part of the rows, as once, few or many counts, or as a class when the clone is expanded.

.	TRBV19	.	TRBJ2-3	CASSIGIARDTQYF	TGTGCCAGTAGTATCGGGATAGCGAGGGATACGCAGTATTTT
.	TRBV19	.	TRBJ2-7	CASSIEVGYEQYF	TGTGCCAGTAGTATTGAGGTGGGCTACGAGCAGTACTTC
.	TRBV27	.	TRBJ2-7	CASSLAGSYEQYF	TGTGCCAGCAGTTTGGCAGGTTCCTACGAGCAGTACTTC
TRBD1	TRBV5-6	.	TRBJ2-4	CASRGTGVAKNIQYF	TGTGCCAGCAGAGGGACAGGGGTAGCCAAAAACATTCAGTACTTC
.	TRBV4-2	.	TRBJ2-3	CASSVNRRDLYF	TGTGCCAGCAGCGTAAACCGCCGGGACTTGTATTTT
.	TRBV7-9	.	TRBJ2-6	CASSSRRGVGANVLTF	TGTGCCAGCAGCTCCCGTCGGGGTGTAGGGGCCAACGTCCTGACTTTC
TRBD1	TRBV6-1	.	TRBJ1-2	CASSGPTGSKTNYGYTF	TGTGCCAGCAGTGGTCCGACAGGGTCGAAGACTAACTATGGCTACACCTTC
TRBD1	TRBV10-3	.	TRBJ1-3	CATGDRGFSGNTIYF	TGTGCCACCGGGGACAGGGGGTTCTCTGGAAACACCATATATTTT
TRBD1	TRBV30	.	TRBJ1-1	CASQGTGGFEAFF	TGTGCCTCCCAGGGGACAGGGGGTTTTGAAGCTTTCTTT
.	TRBV19	once	TRBJ1-6	CASSRGSSYNSPLHF	TGTGCCAGTAGCAGGGGAAGCTCCTATAATTCACCCCTCCACTTT
.	TRBV11-2	.	TRBJ1-2	CASSLGQSANYGYTF	TGTGCCAGCAGCTTAGGCCAATCGGCTAACTATGGCTACACCTTC
.	TRBV14	.	TRBJ1-2	CASSLRPGPGGYTF	TGTGCCAGCAGCCTTAGGCCAGGCCCGGGGGGCTACACCTTC
TRBD1	TRBV7-9	.	TRBJ1-6	CASRPNQGALGNSPLHF	TGTGCCAGCAGGCCCAACCAGGGGGCTCTTGGTAATTCACCCCTCCACTTT
TRBD2	TRBV28	.	TRBJ2-1	CASSLASGSYNEQFF	TGTGCCAGCAGTTTGGCTAGCGGGAGTTACAATGAGCAGTTCTTC
.	TRBV9	once	TRBJ2-7	CASSPREFSYEQYF	TGTGCCAGCAGCCCTCGGGAATTCTCCTACGAGCAGTACTTC
.	TRBV6-5	.	TRBJ1-1	CASSYSGQVNTEAFF	TGTGCCAGCAGTTACTCGGGGCAGGTGAACACTGAAGCTTTCTTT
.	TRBV7-2	.	TRBJ1-5	CASSPGGRGYQPQHF	TGTGCCAGCAGCCCGGGGGGCAGGGGATATCAGCCCCAGCATTTT
TRBD1	TRBV10-3	.	TRBJ1-3	CAAEGDRGRGNTIYF	TGTGCCGCGGAGGGGGACAGGGGGCGAGGAAACACCATATATTTT
.	TRBV9	.	TRBJ1-5	CASSDDSGHQPQHF	TGTGCCAGCAGCGATGACAGTGGTCATCAGCCCCAGCATTTT
TRBD1	TRBV29-1	.	TRBJ1-1	CSVAQGGGTEAFF	TGCAGCGTGGCTCAGGGGGGTGGAACTGAAGCTTTCTTT
.	TRBV7-2	.	TRBJ2-6	CASSLQKRRSGANVLTF	TGTGCCAGCAGCTTACAGAAGCGGCGCTCTGGGGCCAACGTCCTGACTTTC
.	TRBV11-2	.	TRBJ1-5	CASSLGTPSNQPQHF	TGTGCCAGCAGCTTAGGGACACCTAGCAATCAGCCCCAGCATTTT
TRBD2	TRBV27	.	TRBJ2-6	CASRPGGYGANVLTF	TGTGCCAGCAGGCCCGGGGGGTACGGGGCCAACGTCCTGACTTTC
.	TRBV2	.	TRBJ2-2	CASRRGPSGPTANTGELFF	TGTGCCAGCAGAAGGGGGCCTAGCGGGCCGACCGCGAACACCGGGGAGCTGTTTTTT
TRBD1	TRBV19	few	TRBJ2-7	CASSTTDRYEQYF	TGTGCCAGTAGTACTACGGACAGGTACGAGCAGTACTTC
TRBD2	TRBV2	.	TRBJ2-1	CASSELLAGNEQFF	TGTGCCAGCAGTGAATTGTTAGCGGGAAATGAGCAGTTCTTC
TRBD1	TRBV5-3	once	TRBJ1-3	CARRQFDRVAGNTIYF	TGTGCCAGAAGACAATTCGACAGGGTCGCAGGAAACACCATATATTTT
.	TRBV9	.	TRBJ1-1	CASSVGQGGSEAFF	TGTGCCAGCAGCGTAGGCCAGGGTGGGTCCGAAGCTTTCTTT